Listed here are 9 T cell receptor beta chains from one sample, sequenced in a study of blood T cell repertoires in COVID-19. This table comes from immunoSEQ multiplex PCR, and its TCRdb copy is limited to in-frame clones, with some not included. The table shows about 130,000 clones, with around 87% occurring only once. The sample consisted of peripheral blood. Receptors were obtained from a woman in her sixties or seventies with acute or convalescent COVID-19.

The CDR3 here is CASSERVAGDNEQFF. The CDR3 region has the DNA TGTGCCAGCAGTGAAAGGGTAGCGGGGGACAATGAGCAGTTCTTC. This rearrangement joins TRBV6-1 to TRBJ2-1; 9 bases are a match to TRBD2. The junction had 4 bases not matched to a gene; V was cut back by 2 bases and J by 5 bases. This CDR3 has 15 residues. Looked up from germline, CDR1 is MNHNS and CDR2 is SASEGT.

The gene calls are TRBV18 and TRBJ2-2, with 8 bases fitting TRBD2. The CDR3 covers 17 residues. V dropped 1 base and J dropped 3; count of bases not matched to a gene: 7. Germline loops: CDR1 KGHSH, CDR2 LQKENI. The CDR3 sequence is CASSPLQASGYTGELFF. DNA for the CDR3: TGTGCCAGCTCACCACTTCAGGCTAGCGGGTACACCGGGGAGCTGTTTTTT.

This clone was seen just once. The chain couples TRBV3-1 (or the pseudogene TRBV3-2) to TRBJ1-1; tentatively, D is TRBD1 (5 bases). V lost 4 bases and J 0 bases, leaving 12 bases between the germline ends. The V gene's germline CDR1 is LGHDT and CDR2 YNNKEL (reference sequence). The CDR3 loop spans 15 amino acids. The CDR3 is CASSRFDSLNTEAFF. CDR3 in DNA: TGTGCCAGCAGCCGCTTTGACAGTCTGAACACTGAAGCTTTCTTT.

Points on this clone: The missing conserved phenylalanine or tryptophan at the end of this CDR3 makes a read error likely. This sequence joins TRBV6-2 or TRBV6-3 and TRBJ2-7; 11 bases map to TRBD2. V lost 5 bases to trimming and J lost 0 bases; unmatched junction nucleotides: 9. The V gene's germline CDR1 is MNHEY and CDR2 SVGEGT. The CDR3 is made up of 17 amino acids. The CDR3 nucleotides read TGTGCCAGCAGTAACCCTCCGGGACTAGCGGTCTCCTACGAGCAGTACCTC. Translated: CASSNPPGLAVSYEQYL.

This CDR3 reads CASSRLAGVQNEQFF. The CDR3 nucleotides read TGCGCCAGCAGCCGGCTAGCGGGAGTACAGAATGAGCAGTTCTTC. V is TRBV4-1 and J is TRBJ2-1, with 10 bases matching TRBD2. CDR3 length: 15 amino acids. The germline V gene encodes CDR1 MGHRA and CDR2 YSYEKL. V lost 4 bases to trimming and J lost 7 bases; unmatched junction nucleotides: 7.

The table lists this clone with a few counts. The gene calls are TRBV7-9 and TRBJ1-2, with 8 bases fitting TRBD1. Germline trimming cut 3 bases from V and 8 bases from J; bases unmatched to any gene: 11. Germline V gene sequence: CDR1 SEHNR, CDR2 FQNEAQ (reference sequence). This CDR3 region has 15 residues. The CDR3 DNA sequence: TGTGCCAGCAGCTTGCCCGCGGACAGGGCGGGAGGCTACACCTTC. Translated, it gives CASSLPADRAGGYTF.

The count of this clone is one. The rearrangement joins TRBV24-1 to TRBJ2-7, with a tentative D call TRBD2 (6 bases). The CDR3 runs 14 residues. CDR1 and CDR2 (germline): KGHDR, SFDVKD. V lost 4 bases and J 3 bases, leaving 12 bases between the germline ends. This CDR3 is CATSEGGGIYEQYF. The CDR3 nucleotides read TGTGCCACCAGTGAGGGCGGAGGGATCTACGAGCAGTACTTC.

The CDR3 region is CASSPRGRGDTEAFF. CDR3 DNA: TGTGCCAGCAGCCCCAGGGGGCGCGGGGACACTGAAGCTTTCTTT. The rearrangement links TRBV28 to TRBJ1-1; TRBD1 matches 8 bases. This CDR3 contains 15 residues. CDR1 and CDR2 from the germline V gene are MDHEN and SYDVKM. V dropped 6 bases and J dropped 3; count of bases not matched to a gene: 9. Supplemented by reference TRBV28 and TRBJ1-1, the full variable domain reads DVKVTQSSRYLVKRTGEKVFLECVQDMDHENMFWYRQDPGLGLRLIYFSYDVKMKEKGDIPEGYSVSREKKERFSLILESASTNQTSMYLCASSPRGRGDTEAFFGQGTRLTVV.

The chain carries TRBV6-5 and TRBJ1-5, with D hard to call. This CDR3 is 13 amino acids long. V lost 0 bases to trimming and J lost 8 bases, with 8 bases between them. Germline V gene data show CDR1 as MNHEY and CDR2 as SVGAGI. The CDR3 sequence is CASSYSPREPQHF. The CDR3 DNA is TGTGCCAGCAGTTACTCGCCCCGGGAGCCCCAGCATTTT.